This TCR beta chain was observed in a study of regulatory T cells in long-lasting Graves disease. This clonotype was seen many times. CDR3 regions were amplified by Arm-PCR using iRepertoire HTBI primers to build TCR beta libraries. Using its own MiXCR run on the multiplex PCR reads, TCRdb lists one record per CDR3 protein. The table has 400,000 to 650,000 distinct CDR3 sequences, roughly 15% seen once. Germline V gene sequence: CDR1 DFQATT, CDR2 SNEGSKA (reference sequence). This CDR3 region has 13 residues. Trimming shortened V by 0 bases and J by 1 base, and 4 bases separated the two germline ends. Time point reported: newly diagnosed GD, antithyroid drugs for less than 3 months. Scientists built the TCR library using RNA that was extracted from PBMCs. These records were also assigned to another study, of T cells in Graves' hyperthyroidism and ophthalmopathy. From that paper: When ophthalmopathy did not progress within 18 months, Graves' hyperthyroidism was considered stable. Clonotypes that were expanded in thyroid above 0.001 mostly appeared in blood too.

The V and J genes are TRBV20-1 and TRBJ1-5; D is unclear. This receptor was taken from a woman aged 35-65 years with Graves disease. The sequences come from peripheral blood mononuclear cells (PBMCs), collected at new diagnosis, from a patient treated with antithyroid drugs. CDR3 sequence: CSAREDSNQPQHF. Written as DNA, the CDR3 is TGCAGTGCTAGAGAGGACAGCAATCAGCCCCAGCATTTT.